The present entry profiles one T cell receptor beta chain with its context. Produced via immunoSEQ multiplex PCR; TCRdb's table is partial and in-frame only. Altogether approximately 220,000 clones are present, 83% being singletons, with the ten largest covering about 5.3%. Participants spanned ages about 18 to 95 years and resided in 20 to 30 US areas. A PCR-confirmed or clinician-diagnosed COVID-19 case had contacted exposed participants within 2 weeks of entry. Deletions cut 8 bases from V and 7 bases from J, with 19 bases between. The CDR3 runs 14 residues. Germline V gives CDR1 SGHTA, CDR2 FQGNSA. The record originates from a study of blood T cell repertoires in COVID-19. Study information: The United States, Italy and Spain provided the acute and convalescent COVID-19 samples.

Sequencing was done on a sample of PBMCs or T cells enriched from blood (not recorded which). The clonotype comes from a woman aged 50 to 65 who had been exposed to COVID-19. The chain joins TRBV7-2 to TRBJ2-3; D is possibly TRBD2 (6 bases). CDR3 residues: CASQRTAAGNTQYF. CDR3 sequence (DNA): TGTGCCAGCCAACGTACCGCCGCGGGAAATACGCAGTATTTT.